These T cell receptor beta chains were read from a single sample in a study of OX40 agonist ivuxolimab in advanced cancers. Clones were sequenced by immunoSEQ multiplex PCR, and TCRdb holds only the in-frame ones, with some missing. The data contain about 58,000 clones, 70% to 90% of them singletons. Sequences were derived from CD4+ or CD8+ T cells sorted from blood, sampled in a trial of the OX40 agonist ivuxolimab. Every receptor here comes from an adult with an advanced solid tumor such as melanoma, head and neck, liver or kidney cancer. CDR3s include the opening cysteine and the closing phenylalanine or tryptophan.

V gene | CDR3 protein
TRBV5-1 | CASSFTGLSAGNTIYF
TRBV7-6 | CASSAPNIRDTQYF
TRBV7-9 | CASSLMGVENIQYF
TRBV2 | CASSPGQGLGEQYF
TRBV10-3 | CAISERQGLGQPQHF
TRBV7-2 | CASILRGGVRTDTQYF
TRBV6-6 | CASSYGQSYEQYF
TRBV18 | CASPSRDGSATNEKLFF
TRBV19 | CASSIGSGGMVGYQPQHF
TRBV7-2 | CASSLYRVSGNTIYF
TRBV6-1 | CASRVIGGYTF
TRBV11-3 | CASSSADRQETQYF
TRBV19 | CATADRGGDYGYTF
TRBV10-3 | CAISGDRKETQYF
TRBV6-5 | CASSYGGGPQHF
TRBV28 | CASSQTSLGGRTYNEQFF
TRBV5-1 | CASSPTGSLEKLFF
TRBV7-9 | CASSSHTNSPLHF
TRBV5-1 | CASSLEGVGEQFF
TRBV5-6 | CASSFKTGGGETQYF
TRBV10-2 | CASSESMNSGGLNEQFF
TRBV6-6 | CASRPGLAGELDTQYF
TRBV7-9 | CASSSTADNSPLHF
TRBV18 | CASSIGQGPSPLHF
TRBV7-9 | CASSSGLQGHFYGYTF
TRBV28 | CAIAGPQLAEAFF
TRBV6-4 | CASSVQGLAGPNEQFF
TRBV20-1 | CSARGEEQFF
TRBV10-3 | CAISEGFHLSNQPQHF
TRBV6-1 | CASRRSSPNTDTQYF
TRBV11-3 | CASSLRNGEQFF
TRBV30 | CAWSVVGGMGYGYTF
TRBV7-3 | CASSLSPGFEAFF
TRBV18 | CASSLNSPGTGLNYTF
TRBV21-1 | CASSDLTGGAGGYTF
TRBV18 | CASSDTWTYEQYF
TRBV10-1 | CASSESLSSYNEQFF
TRBV4-2 | CASSQDRGGSGANVLTF
TRBV7-9 | CASSPQVNEKLFF
TRBV18 | CASSQSPGGRGDYGYTF
TRBV10-1 | CASSMQRGGLQYF
TRBV7-2 | CASSFSRDTQYF
TRBV4-1 | CASSHRDRGKDGYTF
TRBV6-1 | CASGGGVGIKETQYF
TRBV6-4 | CASSPGHGPRFYGYTF
TRBV19 | CASSYRGTGYGYTF
TRBV19 | CASSMTGTYEQYF
TRBV19 | CASRTTGDLPYEQYF
TRBV7-9 | CASSLRATEAFF
TRBV5-6 | CASSLGDRGVQPQHF
TRBV7-9 | CASSHRGSTGELFF
TRBV28 | CASSFSGRGFTNEKLFF
TRBV2 | CASSVLRLAHGGSYEQYF
TRBV10-1 | CASSQTLASYEQYF
TRBV5-1 | CASSLGSGTGGGDTQYF
TRBV5-4 | CASSLGHGLSTDTQYF
TRBV5-1 | CASSGVAGAGPYEQYF
TRBV7-2 | CASSPDRGSYGYTF
TRBV2 | CASSKTGVEPQHF